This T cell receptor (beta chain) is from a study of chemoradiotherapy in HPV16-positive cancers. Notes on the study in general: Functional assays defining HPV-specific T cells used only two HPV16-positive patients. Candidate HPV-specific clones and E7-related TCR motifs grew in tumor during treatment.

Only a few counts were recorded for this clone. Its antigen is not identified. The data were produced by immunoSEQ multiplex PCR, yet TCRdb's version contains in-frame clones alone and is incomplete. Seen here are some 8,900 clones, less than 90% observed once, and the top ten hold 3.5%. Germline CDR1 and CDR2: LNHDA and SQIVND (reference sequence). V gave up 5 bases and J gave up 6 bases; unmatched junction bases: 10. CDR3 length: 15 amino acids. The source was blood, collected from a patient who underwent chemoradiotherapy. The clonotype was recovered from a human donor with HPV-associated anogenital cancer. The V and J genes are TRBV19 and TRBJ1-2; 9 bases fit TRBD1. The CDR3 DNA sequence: TGTGCCAGTAGTTTCCGGGACAGGGCCGCTAATGGCTACACCTTC. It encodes CASSFRDRAANGYTF.